This TCR beta chain was documented in a study of beta chain features in type 1 diabetes. Findings and caveats of the study: Within the patient group, naive, central memory and Treg TCRB repertoires appeared more similar to each other than within healthy donors. The cDNA sequencing approach could over-represent high-TCR-expressing cells. Shorter TCRB CDR3s, moderately but significantly so, marked every one of the four CD4+ subsets in Type 1 diabetes patients.

The germline gives CDR1 SGHTA, CDR2 FQGNSA. V dropped 5 bases and J dropped 1; count of bases not matched to a gene: 11. This CDR3 comprises 17 residues. A remark on this clone: Its antigen is not known.

The investigators reverse transcribed all of the isolated RNA, so they sequenced expressed TCRB transcripts. Samples of naive, central memory and regulatory T cells yielded a mean of about 3.4 million reads. TCRdb's table, derived via immunoSEQ multiplex PCR, lists solely in-frame clones and lacks some. The data show tens of thousands of clones, 42% seen once. The material sequenced was Tregs from blood. This rearrangement joins TRBV7-2 to TRBJ2-4, with 7 bases fitting TRBD2. The source is a man between 25 and 39 years old with type 1 diabetes. The CDR3 region has the DNA TGTGCCAGCAGCACCCGGGACTACCCAGGGGCCAAAAACATTCAGTACTTC. It is translated as CASSTRDYPGAKNIQYF.